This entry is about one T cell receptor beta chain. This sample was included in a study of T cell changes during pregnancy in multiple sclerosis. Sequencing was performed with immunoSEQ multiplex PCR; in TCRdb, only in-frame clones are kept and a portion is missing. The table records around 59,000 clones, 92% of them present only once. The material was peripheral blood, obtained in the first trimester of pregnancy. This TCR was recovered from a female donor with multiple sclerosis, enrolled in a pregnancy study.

This CDR3 is CAWSVVPVSNYGYTF. The CDR3 bases are TGTGCCTGGAGTGTGGTCCCAGTCTCAAACTATGGCTACACCTTC. The gene calls are TRBV30 and TRBJ1-2; D ambiguous. Germline V gives CDR1 GTSNPN, CDR2 SVGIG (reference sequence). The V and J ends lost 0 bases and 2 bases respectively, with 13 bases between them. The CDR3 spans 15 residues.